This record concerns one TCR beta chain sequence. The antigen is not known. These data come from a study of a mutant IDH1 vaccine in newly diagnosed glioma. Turning to the study itself: Patients were started on vaccination 4-6 weeks after radiotherapy alone, or with temozolomide cycles. Former treatment meant radiotherapy, temozolomide, or both; the majority had gotten both.

Using immunoSEQ multiplex PCR, the repertoire was profiled, and TCRdb retains in-frame clones only, with some absent. The profile shows 39,000 or so clones, 75% to 80% of them singletons. With 0 bases removed from V and 7 bases from J, the gap between germline ends came to 7 bases. Germline-derived CDR1 and CDR2 are GTSNPN and SVGIG (reference sequence). CDR3 length: 13 residues. The sample's time point: week 5, during vaccination. The investigators gave 300 ug of mutant IDH1 20-mer peptide in each vaccine dose, together with topical imiquimod. Newly diagnosed WHO grade 3 or 4 IDH1-mutant, ATRX-lost astrocytomas were identified in the donors. Study outcomes and limitations: The occurrence of vaccine-induced immune responses was seen in around 93% of patients.

The TCR was taken from a man aged 35 to 55 with glioma. This chain uses TRBV30 with TRBJ1-6; D is unresolved. The sequencing here drew on PBMCs, taken from a glioma patient whose treatment included an IDH1 peptide vaccine. The CDR3 spells CAWSVLQNSPLHF. The CDR3 DNA is TGTGCCTGGAGTGTCTTGCAGAATTCACCCCTCCACTTT.